The 7 T cell receptor beta chains listed next were all sequenced from one sample in a study of T cell responses to AZD1222 COVID-19 vaccine. Libraries were prepared by immunoSEQ multiplex PCR; TCRdb keeps only in-frame clonotypes and omits some of them. The sample has 150,000 or so clones, around 93% seen once. The starting material was peripheral blood, obtained on day 0 of AZD1222 vaccination. These receptors came from an adult in good health.

The rearrangement links TRBV19 to TRBJ1-5; tentatively, D is TRBD1 (6 bases). The CDR3 loop spans 16 amino acids. The germline gives CDR1 LNHDA, CDR2 SQIVND (reference sequence). Deletions cut 1 base from V and 9 bases from J, with 19 bases between. The CDR3 bases are TGTGCCAGTAGTATAGGGCCCAAGGACAGCCCTCGGCCCCAGCATTTT. It is translated as CASSIGPKDSPRPQHF. Drawing the rest from reference TRBV19 and TRBJ1-5, the complete variable domain is DGGITQSPKYLFRKEGQNVTLSCEQNLNHDAMYWYRQDPGQGLRLIYYSQIVNDFQKGDIAEGYSVSREKKESFPLTVTSAQKNPTAFYLCASSIGPKDSPRPQHFGDGTRLSIL.

This chain connects TRBV9 to TRBJ2-5, with D uncertain. CDR3 length: 15 residues. Germline V CDR1 and CDR2: SGDLS, YYNGEE. V lost 1 base, J lost 1 base, and 11 bases lay in between. CDR3 nucleotides: TGTGCCAGCAGCGTAAAGGCCAGAGCCCAAGAGACCCAGTACTTC. This gives the protein CASSVKARAQETQYF.

This clone has a single count. The chain links TRBV5-1 to TRBJ2-7; tentatively, D is TRBD2 (6 bases). CDR1 SGHRS and CDR2 YFSETQ come from the germline V gene. The CDR3 loop spans 16 amino acids. The V end was cut by 7 bases, the J end by 6 bases, with 26 bases between. The DNA of the CDR3 is TGCGCCAGCGGGAAAGGGGATAGACTAGGACTTTCCGAGCAGTACTTC. It encodes CASGKGDRLGLSEQYF. The full variable domain, in which reference TRBV5-1 and TRBJ2-7 provide the parts outside the CDR3, is KAGVTQTPRYLIKTRGQQVTLSCSPISGHRSVSWYQQTPGQGLQFLFEYFSETQRNKGNFPGRFSGRQFSNSRSEMNVSTLELGDSALYLCASGKGDRLGLSEQYFGPGTRLTVT.

This clone was detected only once. V is TRBV19 and J is TRBJ2-7, with TRBD2 as a possible D gene (6 bases). The CDR3 has 14 amino acids. Deletions cut 3 bases from V and 1 base from J, with 10 bases between. CDR1 and CDR2 (germline): LNHDA, SQIVND (reference sequence). CDR3: CASSMAAGSYEQYF. As DNA, the CDR3 is TGTGCCAGTAGTATGGCGGCGGGGTCCTACGAGCAGTACTTC.

The V and J genes are TRBV5-1 and TRBJ1-1, with D maybe TRBD1 (5 bases). V shed 0 bases and J shed 1 base, with 16 bases lying between them. This CDR3 has 17 amino acids. Looked up from germline, CDR1 is SGHRS and CDR2 is YFSETQ. In DNA form, the CDR3 reads TGCGCCAGCAGCTTGGCTCGGGGGGGGTCCCCGAACACTGAAGCTTTCTTT. It codes for CASSLARGGSPNTEAFF.

The V call is TRBV18, the J call TRBJ1-2, with 10 bases identical to TRBD1. Germline V lookup: CDR1 KGHSH, CDR2 LQKENI. CDR3 size: 14 residues. Trimming at V came to 6 bases and at J to 8 bases, leaving 9 bases not matched to a gene. The CDR3 here is CASSPGGQGTGYTF. The CDR3, as DNA: TGTGCCAGCTCCCCTGGGGGACAGGGGACGGGCTACACCTTC.

This chain connects TRBV18 to TRBJ1-4; tentatively, D is TRBD1 (5 bases). The CDR3 sequence is 17 residues long. Germline V lookup: CDR1 KGHSH, CDR2 LQKENI. V was pared by 0 bases and J by 3 bases, with 14 bases between. For the CDR3, the DNA is TGTGCCAGCTCACCACCGGGGGGTTTACAGGCTAATGAAAAACTGTTTTTT. Encoded protein: CASSPPGGLQANEKLFF.